This entry lists 20 T cell receptor beta chains sequenced from one sample in a study of blood T cell repertoires in COVID-19. Sequencing used immunoSEQ multiplex PCR; TCRdb keeps in-frame clones, though not all of them. The sample yields roughly 100,000 clones, 89% seen once. Sequenced material: peripheral blood. These receptors all stem from an elderly woman with active COVID-19.

On this clone itself: Relative to the germline gene, one junction end is altered; a read error may explain this. V usage is TRBV7-7 and J usage is TRBJ2-5; D is unresolved. Germline assignment: CDR1 SSHAT and CDR2 FNYEAQ (reference sequence). This CDR3 is built from 13 residues. The CDR3 region is CASSSISQETQYF. In DNA form, the CDR3 reads TGTGCTAGCAGCTCTATATCCCAAGAGACCCAGTACTTC.

The gene calls are TRBV28 and TRBJ1-1; D not certain. Trimming shortened V by 7 bases and J by 6 bases, and 9 bases separated the two germline ends. Germline CDR1 and CDR2: MDHEN and SYDVKM. The CDR3 is made up of 11 amino acids. CDR3 residues: CASNSRAEAFF. The CDR3 DNA is TGTGCCAGCAACTCTCGGGCTGAAGCTTTCTTT.

The chain recombines TRBV9 with TRBJ2-1; 12 nucleotides agree with TRBD2. Germline loops: CDR1 SGDLS, CDR2 YYNGEE. The J segment lost 12 bases and the V segment lost 0 bases, leaving 7 bases of the junction unmatched. The CDR3 sequence is 15 residues long. Here the CDR3 DNA reads TGTGCCAGCAGCGTAGAACCTAGCGGGGGGGGTTGGCAGTTCTTC. This gives the protein CASSVEPSGGGWQFF.

The rearrangement uses TRBV18 and TRBJ2-3, with D unresolved. V gave up 3 bases and J gave up 4 bases, with 14 bases separating them. The CDR3 totals 15 residues. In germline, CDR1 is KGHSH, CDR2 LQKENI. The CDR3 loop reads CASSPGGPRADTQYF. The DNA for the CDR3 is TGTGCCAGCTCACCCGGCGGCCCCCGCGCAGATACGCAGTATTTT.

The chain carries TRBV19 and TRBJ2-7; perhaps TRBD1 as D (6 bases). V dropped 3 bases and J dropped 3 bases, with 15 bases sitting between them. The CDR3 contains 15 residues. Germline lookup yields CDR1 LNHDA and CDR2 SQIVND (reference sequence). The CDR3 DNA reads TGTGCCAGTAGTATTCAACAGGGCACCGACTACGAGCAGTACTTC. Its translation is CASSIQQGTDYEQYF.

This chain links TRBV28 with TRBJ1-1; 10 bases map to TRBD1. Germline assignment: CDR1 MDHEN and CDR2 SYDVKM. After removal of 7 bases from V and 6 bases from J, the junction contained 11 bases not matched to a gene. The CDR3 totals 15 residues. The CDR3 is CASTLGDRGQAEAFF. CDR3 nucleotide sequence: TGTGCCAGCACCCTAGGCGACAGGGGGCAAGCTGAAGCTTTCTTT.

The CDR3 sequence: CASSLRRSTEAFF. Written as DNA, the CDR3 is TGTGCCAGCAGCTTAAGGAGGTCCACTGAAGCTTTCTTT. This chain uses TRBV7-2 with TRBJ1-1, with D unresolved. CDR1 is SGHTA, CDR2 FQGNSA, per germline. The CDR3 extends over 13 amino acids. The ends were cut back, 2 bases at V and 4 bases at J, with 8 bases in the middle.

The CDR3 sequence: CASSLHTSGEYEQYF. For the CDR3, the DNA is TGTGCCAGCAGTTTACATACTAGCGGGGAATACGAGCAGTACTTC. The V call is TRBV28, the J call TRBJ2-7; 10 positions match TRBD2. Germline V gene lookup returns CDR1 MDHEN and CDR2 SYDVKM. J lost 4 bases, V lost 2 bases, and 5 bases had no gene match. CDR3 length: 15 residues.

V and J are TRBV29-1 and TRBJ2-3, with D perhaps TRBD1 (6 bases). The germline V and J ends were trimmed by 2 bases and 6 bases, with 12 bases remaining between them. This CDR3 comprises 13 residues. Germline V gene data show CDR1 as SQVTM and CDR2 as ANQGSEA. CDR3 DNA: TGCAGCGTTGAAACAGGGCGACAGGATACGCAGTATTTT. This sequence encodes CSVETGRQDTQYF.

The rearrangement joins TRBV9 to TRBJ2-5; TRBD1 is a possible D gene (6 bases). This CDR3 spans 12 amino acids. The germline gives CDR1 SGDLS, CDR2 YYNGEE. The ends were cut back, 3 bases at V and 4 bases at J, with 7 bases in the middle. CDR3 DNA: TGTGCCAGCAGCGGAGGGGGAGAGACCCAGTACTTC. Its translation: CASSGGGETQYF. Full variable domain (rest looked up from reference TRBV9 and TRBJ2-5): DSGVTQTPKHLITATGQRVTLRCSPRSGDLSVYWYQQSLDQGLQFLIQYYNGEERAKGNILERFSAQQFPDLHSELNLSSLELGDSALYFCASSGGGETQYFGPGTRLLVL.

The chain combines TRBV19 with TRBJ1-1, with D maybe TRBD1 (5 bases). The CDR3 sequence is 17 residues long. In germline, CDR1 is LNHDA, CDR2 SQIVND (reference sequence). V was clipped by 3 bases and J by 0 bases, with 17 bases between them. The CDR3 DNA is TGTGCCAGTAGTATTCGAACAGGTGCAACCATGAACACTGAAGCTTTCTTT. It specifies CASSIRTGATMNTEAFF.

The rearrangement uses TRBV9 and TRBJ2-1; 8 nucleotides align to TRBD2. The ends lost 0 bases at V and 10 bases at J; junction bases unmatched: 15. The CDR3 is 17 residues long. In germline, CDR1 is SGDLS, CDR2 YYNGEE. The CDR3 nucleotides read TGTGCCAGCAGCGTAGCGTCATCTAGCGGGTTTCCCAGGGAGCAGTTCTTC. Amino acids: CASSVASSSGFPREQFF.

The CDR3 nucleotides read TGTGCCAGCAGCTCCCGGCGGGAGGGCCGTTACGAGCAGTACTTC. Protein sequence: CASSSRREGRYEQYF. V gene TRBV6-2 or TRBV6-3 combines with J gene TRBJ2-7; 9 bases align to TRBD2. The CDR3 is 15 amino acids. The trim removed 6 bases at V and 4 bases at J, leaving 10 bases unmatched. The V gene's germline CDR1 is MNHEY and CDR2 SVGEGT.

The chain has TRBV5-1 and TRBJ2-3; possibly TRBD2 for D (6 bases). The CDR3 totals 14 residues. Germline lookup yields CDR1 SGHRS and CDR2 YFSETQ. Trimming removed 5 bases at V and 0 bases at J, with 10 bases between. The CDR3 loop is CASRYSGSTDTQYF. Written as DNA, the CDR3 is TGCGCCAGCAGATATAGCGGAAGCACAGATACGCAGTATTTT.

The chain has TRBV10-3 and TRBJ2-1; TRBD2 agrees at 12 bases. The length of the CDR3 is 15 residues. V lost 7 bases, J lost 8 bases, and 9 bases stayed unmatched. Germline V gene sequence: CDR1 ENHRY, CDR2 SYGVKD. The CDR3 spells CAITSTSGSRDEQFF. The CDR3 DNA follows: TGTGCCATCACTTCGACTAGCGGGAGTCGGGATGAGCAGTTCTTC.

This clone was seen a few times. The chain uses TRBV5-1 and TRBJ1-4, with D possibly TRBD1 on 5 matching bases. The CDR3 has 14 residues. Trimming removed 3 bases from V and 8 bases from J, with 14 bases in between. Looked up from germline, CDR1 is SGHRS and CDR2 is YFSETQ. The chain's CDR3 is CASSSRQQGEKLFF. Here the CDR3 DNA reads TGCGCCAGCAGCTCCCGCCAGCAGGGAGAAAAACTGTTTTTT.

The chain has TRBV6-6 and TRBJ1-4; no firm D call. The germline V gene has CDR1 MNHNY and CDR2 SVGAGI (reference sequence). The length of the CDR3 is 13 residues. CDR3 nucleotides: TGTGCAGCTCGGTTGACAACTAATGAAAAACTGTTTTTT. Translation: CAARLTTNEKLFF.

The CDR3 spells CASSMDRDNEQYF. The CDR3 coding sequence is TGTGCCAGCAGCATGGACAGGGATAACGAGCAGTACTTC. The chain is built from TRBV6-5 and TRBJ2-7; 8 bases match TRBD1. V lost 6 bases to trimming and J lost 5 bases; unmatched junction nucleotides: 6. The germline V gene has CDR1 MNHEY and CDR2 SVGAGI. CDR3 size: 13 residues.

In its sample, this clone was seen once. The chain carries TRBV19 and TRBJ1-3; D remains ambiguous. Trimming took off 6 bases at V and 0 bases at J, with 9 bases between the two ends. The CDR3 has 14 amino acids. Germline loops: CDR1 LNHDA, CDR2 SQIVND (reference sequence). The CDR3 region is CASRGAFSGNTIYF. DNA for the CDR3: TGTGCCAGTAGGGGCGCTTTCTCTGGAAACACCATATATTTT.

The rearrangement joins TRBV9 to TRBJ1-6; no firm D call. The V gene's germline CDR1 is SGDLS and CDR2 YYNGEE. V was shortened by 0 bases and J by 4 bases, with 14 bases between the two germline ends. This CDR3 is built from 17 residues. As DNA, the CDR3 is TGTGCCAGCAGCGTAGATATACCCCGAACTTATAATTCACCCCTCCACTTT. Its translation is CASSVDIPRTYNSPLHF.